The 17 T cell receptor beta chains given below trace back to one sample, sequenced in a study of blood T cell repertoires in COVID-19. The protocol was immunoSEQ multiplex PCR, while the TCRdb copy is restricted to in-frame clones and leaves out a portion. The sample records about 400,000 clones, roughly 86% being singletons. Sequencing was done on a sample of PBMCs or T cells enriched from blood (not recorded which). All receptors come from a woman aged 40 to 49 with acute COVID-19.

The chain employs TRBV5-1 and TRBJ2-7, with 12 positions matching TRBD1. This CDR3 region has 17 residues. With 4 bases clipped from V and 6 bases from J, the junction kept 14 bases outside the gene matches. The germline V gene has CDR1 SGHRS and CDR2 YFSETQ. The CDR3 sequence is CASSTGQGAGIVSEQYF. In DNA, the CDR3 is TGCGCCAGCAGCACGGGACAGGGGGCAGGTATAGTTAGCGAGCAGTACTTC. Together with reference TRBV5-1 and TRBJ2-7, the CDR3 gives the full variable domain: KAGVTQTPRYLIKTRGQQVTLSCSPISGHRSVSWYQQTPGQGLQFLFEYFSETQRNKGNFPGRFSGRQFSNSRSEMNVSTLELGDSALYLCASSTGQGAGIVSEQYFGPGTRLTVT.

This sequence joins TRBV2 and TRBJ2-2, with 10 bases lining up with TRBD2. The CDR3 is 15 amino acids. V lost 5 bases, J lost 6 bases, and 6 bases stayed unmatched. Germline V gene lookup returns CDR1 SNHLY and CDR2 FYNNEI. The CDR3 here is CASSRLAGGPGELFF. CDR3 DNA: TGTGCCAGCAGTCGACTAGCGGGCGGCCCCGGGGAGCTGTTTTTT.

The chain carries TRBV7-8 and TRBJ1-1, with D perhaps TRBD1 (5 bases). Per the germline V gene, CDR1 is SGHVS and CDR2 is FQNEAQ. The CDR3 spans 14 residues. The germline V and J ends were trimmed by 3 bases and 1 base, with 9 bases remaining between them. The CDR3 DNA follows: TGTGCCAGCAGCTTTGACAGAGAGAACACTGAAGCTTTCTTT. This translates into CASSFDRENTEAFF.

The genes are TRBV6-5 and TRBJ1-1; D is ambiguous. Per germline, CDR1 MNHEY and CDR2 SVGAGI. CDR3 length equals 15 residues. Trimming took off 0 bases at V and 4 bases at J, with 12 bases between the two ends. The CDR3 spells CASSYSLTSGTEAFF. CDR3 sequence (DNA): TGTGCCAGCAGTTACTCCTTGACAAGCGGCACTGAAGCTTTCTTT.

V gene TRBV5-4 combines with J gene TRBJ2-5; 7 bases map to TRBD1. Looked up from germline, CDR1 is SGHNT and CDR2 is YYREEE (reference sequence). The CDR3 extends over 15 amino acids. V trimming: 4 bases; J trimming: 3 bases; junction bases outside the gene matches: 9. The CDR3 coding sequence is TGTGCCAGCAGCCTTCGCCCAACAGGGGAAGAGACCCAGTACTTC. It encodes CASSLRPTGEETQYF.

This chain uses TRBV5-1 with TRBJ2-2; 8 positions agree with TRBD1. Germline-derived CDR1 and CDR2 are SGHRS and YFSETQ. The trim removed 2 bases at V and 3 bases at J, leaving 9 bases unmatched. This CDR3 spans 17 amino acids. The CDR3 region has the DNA TGCGCCAGCAGCTTCACCGGACAGGGCGCATACACCGGGGAGCTGTTTTTT. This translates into CASSFTGQGAYTGELFF. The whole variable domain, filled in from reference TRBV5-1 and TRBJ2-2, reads KAGVTQTPRYLIKTRGQQVTLSCSPISGHRSVSWYQQTPGQGLQFLFEYFSETQRNKGNFPGRFSGRQFSNSRSEMNVSTLELGDSALYLCASSFTGQGAYTGELFFGEGSRLTVL.

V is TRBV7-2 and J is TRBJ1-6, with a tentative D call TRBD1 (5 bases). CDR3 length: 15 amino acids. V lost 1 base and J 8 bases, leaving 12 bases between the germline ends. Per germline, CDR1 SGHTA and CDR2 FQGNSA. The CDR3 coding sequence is TGTGCCAGCAGCTTAGTCAGGGTTGGGCATTCACCCCTCCACTTT. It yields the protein CASSLVRVGHSPLHF.

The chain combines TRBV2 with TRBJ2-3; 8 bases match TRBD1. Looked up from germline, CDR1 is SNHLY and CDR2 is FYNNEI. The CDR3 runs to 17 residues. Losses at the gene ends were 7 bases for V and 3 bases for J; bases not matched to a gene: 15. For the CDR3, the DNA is TGTGCCAGCATTATAGTCTTTTCGGACAGGGTAACAGATACGCAGTATTTT. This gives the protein CASIIVFSDRVTDTQYF.

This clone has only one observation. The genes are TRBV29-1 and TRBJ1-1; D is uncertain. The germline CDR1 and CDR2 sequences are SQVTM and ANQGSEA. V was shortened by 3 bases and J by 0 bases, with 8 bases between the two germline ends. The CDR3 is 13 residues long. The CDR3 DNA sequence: TGCAGCGTTGAGCCACTGATGAACACTGAAGCTTTCTTT. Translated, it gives CSVEPLMNTEAFF.

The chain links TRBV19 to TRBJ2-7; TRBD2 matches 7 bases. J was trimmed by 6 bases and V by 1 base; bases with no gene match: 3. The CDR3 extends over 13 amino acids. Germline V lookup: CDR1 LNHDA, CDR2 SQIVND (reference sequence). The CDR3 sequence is CASSIAGGREQYF. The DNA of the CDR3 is TGTGCCAGTAGTATAGCGGGGGGACGCGAGCAGTACTTC.

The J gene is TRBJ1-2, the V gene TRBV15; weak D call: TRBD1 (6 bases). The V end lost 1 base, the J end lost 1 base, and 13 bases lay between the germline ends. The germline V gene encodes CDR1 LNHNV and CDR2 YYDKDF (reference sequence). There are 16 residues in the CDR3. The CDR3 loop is CATSRVGHRNNYGYTF. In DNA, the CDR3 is TGTGCCACCAGCAGAGTGGGACACCGAAATAACTATGGCTACACCTTC.

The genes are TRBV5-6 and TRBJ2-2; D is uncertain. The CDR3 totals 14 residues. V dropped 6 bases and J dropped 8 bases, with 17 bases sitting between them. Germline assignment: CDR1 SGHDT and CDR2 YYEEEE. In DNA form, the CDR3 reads TGTGCCAGCACCAGAAGAATTGGCTTGGGGGAGCTGTTTTTT. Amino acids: CASTRRIGLGELFF. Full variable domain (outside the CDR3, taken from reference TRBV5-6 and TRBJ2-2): DAGVTQSPTHLIKTRGQQVTLRCSPKSGHDTVSWYQQALGQGPQFIFQYYEEEERQRGNFPDRFSGHQFPNYSSELNVNALLLGDSALYLCASTRRIGLGELFFGEGSRLTVL.

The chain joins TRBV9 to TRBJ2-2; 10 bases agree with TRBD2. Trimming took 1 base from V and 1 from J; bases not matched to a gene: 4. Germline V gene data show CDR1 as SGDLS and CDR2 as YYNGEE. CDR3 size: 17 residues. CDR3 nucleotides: TGTGCCAGCAGCGTACCCACTAGCGGGGTGAACACCGGGGAGCTGTTTTTT. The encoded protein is CASSVPTSGVNTGELFF.

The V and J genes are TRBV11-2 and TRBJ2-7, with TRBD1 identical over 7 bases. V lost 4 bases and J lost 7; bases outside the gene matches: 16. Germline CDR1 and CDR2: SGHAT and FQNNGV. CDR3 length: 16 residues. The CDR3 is CASSSPREQGLREQYF. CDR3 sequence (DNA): TGTGCCAGCAGCTCCCCCCGGGAACAGGGGCTTCGGGAGCAGTACTTC.

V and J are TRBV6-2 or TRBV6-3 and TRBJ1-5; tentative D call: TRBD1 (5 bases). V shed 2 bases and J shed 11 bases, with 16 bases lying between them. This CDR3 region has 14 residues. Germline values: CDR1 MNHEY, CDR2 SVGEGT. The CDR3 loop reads CASSYGGDALAQHF. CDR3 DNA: TGTGCCAGCAGTTACGGCGGGGACGCCCTGGCCCAGCATTTT.

The DNA for the CDR3 is TGCGCCAGCAGTCCTGTCGGGGTGACCTATGGCTACACCTTC. Translation gives CASSPVGVTYGYTF. The chain employs TRBV10-1 and TRBJ1-2; D not resolved. V lost 5 bases and J 4 bases, leaving 14 bases between the germline ends. CDR1 is WNHNN and CDR2 is SYGVQD in the germline V gene (reference sequence). The CDR3 consists of 14 residues.

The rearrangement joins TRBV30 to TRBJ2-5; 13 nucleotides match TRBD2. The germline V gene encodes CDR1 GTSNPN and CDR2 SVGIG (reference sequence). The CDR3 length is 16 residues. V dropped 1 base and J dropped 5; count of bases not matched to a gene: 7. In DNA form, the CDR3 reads TGTGCCTGGAGTGGGACTAGCGGGGGAGGATGGGAGACCCAGTACTTC. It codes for CAWSGTSGGGWETQYF.